This T cell receptor beta chain is drawn from a study of T cells in localized non-small cell lung cancer. Sequencing used immunoSEQ multiplex PCR; TCRdb keeps in-frame clones, though not all of them. The sample has over 2,000 clones, over 25% seen once. Specimen: normal lung tissue next to the tumor, collected before any cancer treatment. The receptor comes from a man aged 40 to 70 with stage I lung adenocarcinoma.

The DNA of the CDR3 is TGCAGCGGCCAGAGGGGCAGGATGGGCGAGCAGTACTTC. Amino acids: CSGQRGRMGEQYF. The V gene is TRBV29-1, the J gene TRBJ2-7, with D perhaps given as TRBD1 or TRBD2 (5 bases each). V was cut by 7 bases and J by 6 bases, with 19 bases left in between. The germline V gene encodes CDR1 SQVTM and CDR2 ANQGSEA. CDR3 length: 13 residues.